This paragraph reports one TCR beta chain. Source study methods: From reference gene primer amplification, estimates of nucleated cell counts were derived. Clones were read by immunoSEQ multiplex PCR, and TCRdb kept only the in-frame ones, dropping some. That table is the source of V, J and clone size, and D and trimming were worked out from the DNA. The profile shows roughly 66,000 clones, approximately 91% of them singletons. CDR1 is LNHNV and CDR2 is YYDKDF in the germline V gene (reference sequence). Trimming took 5 bases from V and 6 from J; bases not matched to a gene: 9. The CDR3 covers 16 residues. The data originate from a study of blood T cell repertoires in COVID-19. Study-level background: The origin of the acute and convalescent COVID-19 samples was the United States, Italy and Spain. The analysed material was cDNA or gDNA that came from T cells, B-cell-depleted T cells, or PBMCs.

The source material was peripheral blood. The clonotype was recovered from a human donor in a cohort sampled during active COVID-19. The chain couples TRBV15 to TRBJ2-5; 13 nucleotides match TRBD2. The CDR3 nucleotides are TGTGCCACCAGCTCAGCAGGACTAGCGGGGGTTAAGACCCAGTACTTC. It is translated as CATSSAGLAGVKTQYF. Drawing the rest from reference TRBV15 and TRBJ2-5, the complete variable domain is DAMVIQNPRYQVTQFGKPVTLSCSQTLNHNVMYWYQQKSSQAPKLLFHYYDKDFNNEADTPDNFQSRRPNTSFCFLDIRSPGLGDTAMYLCATSSAGLAGVKTQYFGPGTRLLVL.